A single sample is the source of the 14 T cell receptor beta chains below, sequenced in a study of shared clonotypes between healthy human individuals. Assay used: immunoSEQ multiplex PCR; TCRdb lists only in-frame clones, some missing. The sample consists of around 1.4 million clones, approximately 98.5% of them appearing once. Sequenced material: naive CD4+ T cells sorted from blood. Subset noted: CD45RA+ positively selected. Source of these receptors: a man aged 30 to 39 in good health.

The chain uses TRBV27 and TRBJ2-7, with TRBD1 matching 10 bases. The germline V gene has CDR1 MNHEY and CDR2 SMNVEV (reference sequence). The J segment lost 2 bases and the V segment lost 6 bases, leaving 7 bases of the junction unmatched. The CDR3 has 15 residues. CDR3 DNA: TGTGCCAGCAGCCGGACAGGGGGGTATACCTACGAGCAGTACTTC. Translated: CASSRTGGYTYEQYF.

The chain employs TRBV28 and TRBJ2-1; D uncertain. The CDR3 is 11 amino acids. V was clipped by 4 bases and J by 9 bases, with 7 bases between them. CDR1 and CDR2 from the germline V gene are MDHEN and SYDVKM. For the CDR3, the DNA is TGTGCCAGCAGTTCCCCCGCTGAGCAGTTCTTC. Translation: CASSSPAEQFF.

This sequence joins TRBV6-4 and TRBJ2-1; 11 bases map to TRBD2. After removal of 4 bases from V and 10 bases from J, the junction contained 9 bases not matched to a gene. In germline, CDR1 is MRHNA, CDR2 SNTAGT. The CDR3 runs 15 residues. The CDR3 region is CASSGTSGSFYEQFF. The CDR3 DNA reads TGTGCCAGCAGTGGAACTAGCGGGAGCTTCTACGAGCAGTTCTTC.

The chain couples TRBV14 to TRBJ2-2, with D uncertain. The CDR3 has 12 amino acids. Per germline, CDR1 SGHDN and CDR2 FVKESK. V dropped 5 bases and J dropped 2 bases, with 3 bases sitting between them. This CDR3 is CASSVNTGELFF. CDR3 coding DNA: TGTGCCAGCAGCGTTAACACCGGGGAGCTGTTTTTT.

Concerning this clone itself: A junction boundary mismatches the germline segment, possibly from a read error. Other DNA sequences from this sample encode an identical CDR3 as well. J is TRBJ1-2 and V is TRBV5-4; 8 nucleotides line up with TRBD1. This CDR3 is 16 amino acids long. The germline V gene encodes CDR1 SGHNT and CDR2 YYREEE (reference sequence). The CDR3 loop is CASSLPPGGIGYGYTF. Written as DNA, the CDR3 is TGTGCCAGTAGCTTGCCGCCAGGGGGCATCGGCTATGGCTACACCTTC.

The chain joins TRBV5-1 to TRBJ2-5, with D unresolved. CDR1 is SGHRS and CDR2 is YFSETQ in the germline V gene. The ends were cut back, 2 bases at V and 2 bases at J, with 10 bases in the middle. The CDR3 sequence is 14 residues long. CDR3 sequence (DNA): TGCGCCAGCAGCTTATCTACTAAACAAGAGACCCAGTACTTC. It is translated as CASSLSTKQETQYF.

Comments on this clone: The sample holds other DNA sequences that translate to the same CDR3. This chain links TRBV28 with TRBJ1-2; no clear D. This CDR3 region has 13 residues. Germline CDR1 reads MDHEN; CDR2 reads SYDVKM. The V and J ends lost 8 bases and 3 bases respectively, with 13 bases between them. The CDR3 coding sequence is TGTGCCAGCTCCCTTATCGGAGACTATGGCTACACCTTC. Its translation: CASSLIGDYGYTF.

The rearrangement joins TRBV18 to TRBJ2-2, with a possible D match to TRBD1 (5 bases). Trimming took off 5 bases at V and 5 bases at J, with 9 bases between the two ends. The CDR3 extends over 13 amino acids. In germline, CDR1 is KGHSH, CDR2 LQKENI. CDR3 coding DNA: TGTGCCAGCTCATTTCGACAGACCGGGGAGCTGTTTTTT. Its translation: CASSFRQTGELFF.

The J gene is TRBJ2-1, the V gene TRBV2; D perhaps matches TRBD1 (6 bases). The CDR3 extends over 14 amino acids. V was pared by 11 bases and J by 0 bases, with 14 bases between. CDR1 and CDR2 (germline): SNHLY, FYNNEI. The CDR3 DNA sequence: TGTGCCTGCCAGGGGCCGCTCTCCTACAATGAGCAGTTCTTC. It encodes CACQGPLSYNEQFF. The complete variable domain, with remaining parts taken from reference TRBV2 and TRBJ2-1, reads EPEVTQTPSHQVTQMGQEVILRCVPISNHLYFYWYRQILGQKVEFLVSFYNNEISEKSEIFDDQFSVERPDGSNFTLKIRSTKLEDSAMYFCACQGPLSYNEQFFGPGTRLTVL.

The chain recombines TRBV28 with TRBJ1-1; 7 bases are shared with TRBD1. Germline CDR1 and CDR2: MDHEN and SYDVKM. V lost 7 bases and J lost 1; bases outside the gene matches: 9. The CDR3 runs 15 residues. CDR3 DNA: TGTGCCAGCACTAGACAGGGATTCCCGAACACTGAAGCTTTCTTT. Protein sequence: CASTRQGFPNTEAFF.

This sequence joins TRBV5-1 and TRBJ2-1; 10 positions match TRBD2. V dropped 3 bases and J dropped 8; count of bases not matched to a gene: 8. CDR1 is SGHRS and CDR2 is YFSETQ in the germline V gene. The CDR3 has 15 residues. The CDR3 sequence is CASSSGLAKGDEQFF. In DNA form, the CDR3 reads TGCGCCAGCAGCTCGGGACTAGCGAAGGGGGATGAGCAGTTCTTC.

V and J are TRBV23-1 and TRBJ2-1; D may be TRBD1 (5 bases). TRBV23-1 is reported as an ORF; its role is uncertain. The CDR3 totals 14 residues. Trimming left V 9 bases short and J 0 bases short, with 12 bases between. This chain's CDR3 is CARLGRSSYNEQFF. The DNA for the CDR3 is TGCGCCAGGCTGGGGCGGAGCTCCTACAATGAGCAGTTCTTC.

The sample holds one count of this clone. This sequence joins TRBV2 and TRBJ2-2, with unresolved D. This CDR3 has 14 amino acids. Germline CDR1 reads SNHLY; CDR2 reads FYNNEI. Trimming stripped 3 bases from V and 3 bases from J, with 8 bases between. The CDR3 reads CASSEADDTGELFF. The DNA of the CDR3 is TGTGCCAGCAGTGAGGCAGATGACACCGGGGAGCTGTTTTTT.

This rearrangement joins TRBV19 to TRBJ2-3; 8 bases are a match to TRBD2. After removal of 10 bases from V and 8 bases from J, the junction contained 14 bases not matched to a gene. The V gene's germline CDR1 is LNHDA and CDR2 SQIVND (reference sequence). The CDR3 runs to 14 residues. CDR3 amino acids: CATYSAGGTGTQYF. CDR3 DNA sequence: TGTGCCACGTACAGCGCGGGGGGAACGGGTACGCAGTATTTT.